A selection of T cell receptor beta chains follows, all from one sample in a study of OX40 agonist ivuxolimab in advanced cancers. TCRdb's copy holds only in-frame clones and misses some; the assay was immunoSEQ multiplex PCR. The repertoire consists of 65,000 to 95,000 clones, with about 90% occurring once and the leading ten covering about 9.1%. The material sequenced was CD4+ or CD8+ T cells sorted from blood, taken in a trial of the OX40 agonist ivuxolimab. The receptors come from an adult with an advanced solid tumor such as melanoma, head and neck, liver or kidney cancer. The CDR3 runs from the conserved cysteine through the conserved F or W. Fields, in order: V gene, clone size, D gene, J gene, CDR3 protein, CDR3 DNA. A D gene is named only where the DNA matches it firmly. For some rows the clone size is stated as once, few or many, or as a class when expanded; others skip it.

v_gene: TRBV18; abundance: -; d_gene: -; j_gene: TRBJ2-7; CDR3aa: CASSPGGPTYEQYF; CDR3nt: TGTGCCAGCTCACCGGGGGGGCCCACCTACGAGCAGTACTTC
v_gene: TRBV29-1; abundance: -; d_gene: TRBD2; j_gene: TRBJ2-7; CDR3aa: CSVGGLAGVTVYEQYF; CDR3nt: TGCAGCGTTGGCGGTCTAGCGGGGGTCACGGTCTACGAGCAGTACTTC
v_gene: TRBV29-1; abundance: -; d_gene: -; j_gene: TRBJ2-5; CDR3aa: CSVGRWQETQYF; CDR3nt: TGCAGCGTTGGTCGGTGGCAAGAGACCCAGTACTTC
v_gene: TRBV10-3; abundance: few; d_gene: -; j_gene: TRBJ2-5; CDR3aa: CAIRRPQKTELYQETQYF; CDR3nt: TGTGCCATCAGGCGACCCCAAAAGACAGAATTGTACCAAGAGACCCAGTACTTC
v_gene: TRBV5-1; abundance: -; d_gene: -; j_gene: TRBJ2-3; CDR3aa: CASSLDPEIFTDTQYF; CDR3nt: TGCGCCAGCAGCTTGGATCCAGAAATCTTCACAGATACGCAGTATTTT
v_gene: TRBV18; abundance: -; d_gene: TRBD1; j_gene: TRBJ1-1; CDR3aa: CASSPGQARGSEAFF; CDR3nt: TGTGCCAGCTCACCCGGACAGGCTAGGGGCTCTGAAGCTTTCTTT
v_gene: TRBV28; abundance: -; d_gene: -; j_gene: TRBJ2-3; CDR3aa: CASRPGLRGEQYF; CDR3nt: TGTGCCAGCAGACCTGGACTCCGTGGTGAGCAGTATTTT
v_gene: TRBV27; abundance: -; d_gene: TRBD2; j_gene: TRBJ2-5; CDR3aa: CASSLIGLAGETQYF; CDR3nt: TGTGCCAGCAGTTTAATTGGACTAGCGGGAGAGACCCAGTACTTC
v_gene: TRBV6-5; abundance: -; d_gene: -; j_gene: TRBJ1-5; CDR3aa: CASSYVEGRKPQHF; CDR3nt: TGTGCCAGCAGTTACGTGGAGGGTCGGAAGCCCCAGCATTTT
v_gene: TRBV18; abundance: -; d_gene: TRBD2; j_gene: TRBJ2-1; CDR3aa: CASSPRVSGSRSSYNEQFF; CDR3nt: TGTGCCAGCTCACCACGGGTTAGCGGGAGTCGGAGCTCCTACAATGAGCAGTTCTTC